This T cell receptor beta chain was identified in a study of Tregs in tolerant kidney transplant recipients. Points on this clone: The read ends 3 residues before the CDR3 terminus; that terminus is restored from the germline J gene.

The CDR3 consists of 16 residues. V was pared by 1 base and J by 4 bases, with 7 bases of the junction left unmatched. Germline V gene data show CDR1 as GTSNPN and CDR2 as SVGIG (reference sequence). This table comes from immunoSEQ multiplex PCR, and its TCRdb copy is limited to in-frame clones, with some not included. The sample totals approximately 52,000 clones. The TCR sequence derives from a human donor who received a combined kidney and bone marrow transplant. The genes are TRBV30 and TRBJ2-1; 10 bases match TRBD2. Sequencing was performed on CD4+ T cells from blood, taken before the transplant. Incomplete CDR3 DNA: TGTGCCTGGAGTGAAGCGGGAGGGCCGGGATACAATGAG. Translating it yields CAWSEAGGPGYNE. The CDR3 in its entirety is CAWSEAGGPGYNEQFF. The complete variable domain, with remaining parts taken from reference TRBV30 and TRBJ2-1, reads SQTIHQWPATLVQPVGSPLSLECTVEGTSNPNLYWYRQAAGRGLQLLFYSVGIGQISSEVPQNLSASRPQDRQFILSSKKLLLSDSGFYLCAWSEAGGPGYNEQFFGPGTRLTVL.